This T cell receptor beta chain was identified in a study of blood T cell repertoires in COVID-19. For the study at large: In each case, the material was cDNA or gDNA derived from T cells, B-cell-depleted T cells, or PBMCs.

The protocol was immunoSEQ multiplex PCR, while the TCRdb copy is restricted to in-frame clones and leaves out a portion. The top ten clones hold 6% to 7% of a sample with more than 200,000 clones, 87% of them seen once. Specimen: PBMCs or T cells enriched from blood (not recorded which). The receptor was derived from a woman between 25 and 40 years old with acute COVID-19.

This CDR3 reads CASSQEGSGRQFF. The CDR3 nucleotides read TGTGCCAGCAGCCAAGAAGGCTCAGGGCGGCAGTTCTTC. This chain uses TRBV3-1 (or the pseudogene TRBV3-2) with TRBJ2-1; tentative D call: TRBD1 (5 bases). The germline V and J ends were trimmed by 0 bases and 12 bases, with 12 bases remaining between them. Looked up from germline, CDR1 is LGHDT and CDR2 is YNNKEL (reference sequence). The CDR3 is 13 residues long.